This record covers a single TCR beta chain. The source of the sample is a study of blood T cell repertoires in COVID-19. Study-level background: The United States, Italy and Spain provided the acute and convalescent COVID-19 samples. PBMCs, B-cell-depleted T cells, or T cells provided the cDNA or gDNA that made up the material.

This CDR3 has 15 residues. Losses at the gene ends were 1 base for V and 2 bases for J; bases not matched to a gene: 3. Germline V gene sequence: CDR1 SGHAT, CDR2 FQNNGV. In the original analysis: Estimation of nucleated cell counts relied on the amplification of reference gene primers. Produced via immunoSEQ multiplex PCR; TCRdb's table is partial and in-frame only. V and J calls and clone size follow that table, whereas D and trimming were derived from the DNA. The sample carries about 100,000 clones, 88% recorded once. This TCR was recovered from a human donor in a cohort sampled during active COVID-19. The V gene is TRBV11-2, the J gene TRBJ1-2; TRBD1 agrees at 8 bases. What was sequenced was peripheral blood. The CDR3 is CASSLVAGGNYGYTF. The CDR3 region has the DNA TGTGCCAGCAGCTTAGTCGCAGGGGGCAACTATGGCTACACCTTC.